This T cell receptor beta chain emerged from a study of T cell changes during pregnancy in multiple sclerosis. V dropped 2 bases and J dropped 5; count of bases not matched to a gene: 9. The CDR3 totals 16 residues. Germline V gives CDR1 SGDLS, CDR2 YYNGEE. Sequenced by immunoSEQ multiplex PCR; TCRdb stores in-frame clones only, minus some. This table has roughly 60,000 clones, 96% appearing once. The sample in question was CD8+ T cells from peripheral blood mononuclear cells, obtained after pregnancy. The chain joins TRBV9 to TRBJ2-3; the match to TRBD2 covers 9 bases. This receptor was obtained from a female donor with multiple sclerosis, enrolled in a pregnancy study. Here the CDR3 DNA reads TGTGCCAGCAGCGTGGGACTAGCAGCACAAGGAGATACGCAGTATTTT. This gives the protein CASSVGLAAQGDTQYF.